The present TCR beta chain was sequenced within a study of regulatory T cells in long-lasting Graves disease. Across the study: Newly diagnosed Graves' patients had taken antithyroid drugs under 3 months.

Study-level results: Persistent Graves' patients had lower TCR diversity than newly diagnosed ones. Accuracy could have been hurt by small sample size.

The time point was: newly diagnosed GD, antithyroid drugs for less than 3 months. RNA extracted from PBMCs served as the sequencing template. In its sample, this clonotype was seen many times. The antigen is not known. Combining iRepertoire HTBI primers with Arm-PCR of CDR3 regions, the authors built TCR beta libraries. TCRdb re-derived calls from the multiplex PCR reads in MiXCR, one entry per CDR3 protein. The table records about 470,000 distinct CDR3 sequences, about 15% of them present only once. The same data also went into a second study, on T cells in Graves' hyperthyroidism and ophthalmopathy.

The material sequenced was peripheral blood mononuclear cells (PBMCs), taken at new diagnosis, from a patient treated with antithyroid drugs. This receptor was obtained from a woman in her thirties with Graves disease.

CDR3 loop: CASSAGPITAGELFF. As DNA, the CDR3 is TGTGCCAGCAGTGCGGGACCCATAACGGCCGGGGAGCTGTTTTTT. V and J are TRBV6-1 and TRBJ2-2, with D perhaps given as TRBD1 or TRBD2 (5 bases each). V was pared by 4 bases and J by 6 bases, with 15 bases between. The CDR3 length is 15 residues. Per germline, CDR1 MNHNS and CDR2 SASEGT.